The 26 T cell receptor beta chains in this list originate from one sample, sequenced in a study. TCRdb reprocessed the RT-PCR reads with MiXCR, giving one entry per CDR3 protein. The profile shows about 700,000 distinct CDR3 sequences, approximately 15% of them singletons. Input material: memory CD4+ T cells from blood. These TCRs come from a female donor in good health, serving as a healthy control.

This clonotype occurred many times. The chain has TRBV12-3 or TRBV12-4 and TRBJ2-3; the match to TRBD2 covers 12 bases. This CDR3 region has 15 residues. The ends lost 3 bases at V and 5 bases at J; junction bases unmatched: 3. This CDR3 is CASSFASGGEDTQYF. The CDR3 bases are TGTGCCAGCAGTTTCGCTAGCGGGGGGGAAGATACGCAGTATTTT.

This clonotype came up a few times. The chain has TRBV11-2 and TRBJ2-3; 8 nucleotides align to TRBD2. Trimming at V came to 3 bases and at J to 4 bases, leaving 3 bases not matched to a gene. This CDR3 is 14 amino acids long. Germline-derived CDR1 and CDR2 are SGHAT and FQNNGV. The CDR3 region has the DNA TGTGCCAGCAGCTTGGGACTAGTTTCAGATACGCAGTATTTT. The encoded protein is CASSLGLVSDTQYF.

The genes are TRBV12-3 or TRBV12-4 and TRBJ1-2; 7 nucleotides agree with TRBD1. The CDR3 consists of 14 residues. After removal of 6 bases from V and 2 bases from J, the junction contained 6 bases not matched to a gene. CDR3 region: CASSLRGQNYGYTF. CDR3 bases: TGTGCCAGCAGCTTAAGGGGGCAGAACTATGGCTACACCTTC.

This clonotype was observed a handful of times. The rearrangement uses TRBV20-1 and TRBJ1-2; 9 nucleotides align to TRBD1. Per the germline V gene, CDR1 is DFQATT and CDR2 is SNEGSKA (reference sequence). V was pared by 2 bases and J by 4 bases, with 8 bases of the junction left unmatched. This CDR3 has 15 residues. This CDR3 reads CSARTDRGVVYGYTF. The CDR3, as DNA: TGCAGTGCTAGAACCGACAGGGGGGTTGTCTATGGCTACACCTTC.

This clonotype appeared many times. The J gene is TRBJ1-5, the V gene TRBV20-1; a possible D gene is TRBD1 (5 bases). This CDR3 contains 12 residues. Trimming shortened V by 5 bases and J by 7 bases, and 12 bases separated the two germline ends. The germline V gene encodes CDR1 DFQATT and CDR2 SNEGSKA (reference sequence). This chain's CDR3 is CSAFPTGQPQHF. In nucleotides, the CDR3 is TGCAGTGCTTTTCCCACAGGACAGCCCCAGCATTTT.

This clonotype was counted ten times or more. V is TRBV27 and J is TRBJ2-1, with D uncertain. The germline CDR1 and CDR2 sequences are MNHEY and SMNVEV (reference sequence). This CDR3 is built from 15 residues. V was shortened by 5 bases and J by 1 base, with 12 bases between the two germline ends. The CDR3: CASSLFRQSYNEQFF. The DNA for the CDR3 is TGTGCCAGCAGTCTCTTTCGACAATCCTACAATGAGCAGTTCTTC.

The J gene is TRBJ1-1, the V gene TRBV6-2 or TRBV6-3, with D unclear. V was shortened by 8 bases and J by 4 bases, with 23 bases between the two germline ends. This CDR3 region has 16 residues. CDR1 and CDR2 (germline): MNHEY, SVGEGT. The chain's CDR3 is CASRSWAALDGTEAFF. CDR3 DNA: TGTGCCAGCCGATCCTGGGCAGCCCTTGATGGCACTGAAGCTTTCTTT.

This clonotype turned up a few times. J is TRBJ2-3 and V is TRBV24-1; maybe TRBD2 (6 bases). The germline V and J ends were trimmed by 2 bases and 4 bases, with 21 bases remaining between them. This CDR3 contains 18 residues. Germline CDR1 is KGHDR and CDR2 is SFDVKD. The CDR3 protein is CATSDSSETSIWADTQYF. As DNA, the CDR3 is TGTGCCACCAGTGATTCGTCGGAAACTAGCATATGGGCAGATACGCAGTATTTT.

This clonotype was seen only a few times. The chain combines TRBV6-6 with TRBJ1-4; maybe TRBD1 (5 bases). This CDR3 region has 15 residues. Germline V gene sequence: CDR1 MNHNY, CDR2 SVGAGI (reference sequence). V was cut by 5 bases and J by 6 bases, with 16 bases left in between. The CDR3: CASSRTGSGDEKLFF. The CDR3 bases are TGTGCCAGCAGTAGGACGGGGTCGGGGGATGAAAAACTGTTTTTT.

This clonotype was counted ten times or more. V usage is TRBV29-1 and J usage is TRBJ2-7; D is ambiguous. Trimming pared 6 bases from V and 5 bases from J, leaving 14 bases between. The germline CDR1 and CDR2 sequences are SQVTM and ANQGSEA. This CDR3 has 12 amino acids. This CDR3 is CSVTGSLDEQYF. CDR3 DNA sequence: TGCAGCGTCACCGGGTCCCTGGACGAGCAGTACTTC.

This clonotype was observed a handful of times. The gene calls are TRBV6-4 and TRBJ1-1; 8 bases line up with TRBD1. The junction had 3 bases not matched to a gene; V was cut back by 6 bases and J by 0 bases. Germline loops: CDR1 MRHNA, CDR2 SNTAGT. This CDR3 region has 14 residues. The CDR3 protein is CASRAQGVNTEAFF. The CDR3 DNA follows: TGTGCCAGCAGGGCACAGGGGGTGAACACTGAAGCTTTCTTT.

This clonotype was detected only a few times. The J gene is TRBJ1-4, the V gene TRBV3-1, with 7 bases matching TRBD1. Trimming cost V 5 bases and J 7 bases; bases outside gene matches: 7. Germline V gene data show CDR1 as LGHDT and CDR2 as YNNKEL (reference sequence). This CDR3 region has 14 residues. The DNA of the CDR3 is TGTGCCAGCAGCTCAGGGGGAGGCGTTGAAAAACTGTTTTTT. Residues: CASSSGGGVEKLFF.

The chain combines TRBV7-8 with TRBJ1-5; D is unresolved. This CDR3 contains 13 residues. Between the trimmed V and J ends, which lost 5 bases and 9 bases, there was a span of 14 bases. Germline values: CDR1 SGHVS, CDR2 FQNEAQ. CDR3 region: CASSRSQPPPQHF. The CDR3 coding sequence is TGTGCCAGCAGCCGTAGTCAGCCGCCGCCCCAGCATTTT.

The rearrangement links TRBV20-1 to TRBJ1-2; 9 positions agree with TRBD1. After removal of 3 bases from V and 7 bases from J, the junction contained 6 bases not matched to a gene. The CDR3 spans 13 residues. Germline CDR1 and CDR2: DFQATT and SNEGSKA (reference sequence). CDR3 sequence (DNA): TGCAGTGCTAGCCCCGGGACAGGGCTTGGCTACACCTTC. The encoded protein is CSASPGTGLGYTF.

The chain joins TRBV7-9 to TRBJ1-3; unclear D gene. Germline-derived CDR1 and CDR2 are SEHNR and FQNEAQ (reference sequence). CDR3 length equals 15 residues. Trimming stripped 1 base from V and 0 bases from J, with 7 bases between. The CDR3 reads CASSLENLSGNTIYF. Written as DNA, the CDR3 is TGTGCCAGCAGCTTAGAGAATCTCTCTGGAAACACCATATATTTT.

This clonotype was seen only a few times. The rearrangement uses TRBV6-5 and TRBJ1-3; D not resolved. Germline V gives CDR1 MNHEY, CDR2 SVGAGI. This CDR3 has 15 amino acids. Deletions cut 6 bases from V and 2 bases from J, with 14 bases between. The CDR3 is CASSRGPGPGNTIYF. The CDR3 DNA sequence: TGTGCCAGCAGCCGAGGACCTGGACCTGGAAACACCATATATTTT.

This chain uses TRBV27 with TRBJ1-1; 11 bases fit TRBD1. The CDR3 consists of 14 residues. V shed 6 bases, J shed 7 bases, and the junction held 7 bases outside the gene matches. The germline gives CDR1 MNHEY, CDR2 SMNVEV (reference sequence). The CDR3 protein is CASRTGQGEGEAFF. Here the CDR3 DNA reads TGTGCCAGCAGGACGGGACAGGGGGAGGGTGAAGCTTTCTTT.

This clonotype has ten or more counts. CDR3 DNA sequence: TGCAGTGCGTGGACTAGCGGACAAGAGACCCAGTACTTC. It yields the protein CSAWTSGQETQYF. V usage is TRBV20-1 and J usage is TRBJ2-5, with 10 bases fitting TRBD2. This CDR3 is built from 13 residues. CDR1 and CDR2 (germline): DFQATT, SNEGSKA (reference sequence). Trimming at V came to 6 bases and at J to 2 bases, leaving 3 bases not matched to a gene.

The chain employs TRBV4-2 and TRBJ1-1; TRBD1 matches at 10 bases. Germline lookup yields CDR1 LGHNA and CDR2 YNFKEQ. The CDR3 is made up of 21 amino acids. With 0 bases clipped from V and 5 bases from J, the junction kept 21 bases outside the gene matches. CDR3 protein: CASSQDPYWRTGGSVDTEAFF. The CDR3 DNA is TGTGCCAGCAGCCAAGACCCATACTGGAGGACAGGGGGTTCTGTGGATACTGAAGCTTTCTTT.

This clonotype showed up just a few times. The rearrangement uses TRBV5-1 and TRBJ1-2; D unresolved. The V gene lost 0 bases and the J gene lost 3 bases, with 15 bases spanning the gap. Germline V CDR1 and CDR2: SGHRS, YFSETQ. The CDR3 has 16 residues. DNA of the CDR3: TGCGCCAGCAGCTTGGGGGTCCCCTCGGCGGACTATGGCTACACCTTC. Residues: CASSLGVPSADYGYTF.

This clonotype appeared a few times. CDR3 loop: CASSLSLGTENIQYF. CDR3 coding DNA: TGCGCCAGCAGCCTTTCGCTCGGGACAGAAAACATTCAGTACTTC. The chain combines TRBV4-3 with TRBJ2-4; TRBD1 matches 7 bases. CDR1 and CDR2 (germline): LGHNA, YSLEER. The CDR3 covers 15 residues. V shed 4 bases and J 5 bases; nucleotides not matched to a gene: 8.

The chain is built from TRBV6-2 or TRBV6-3 and TRBJ1-2; a possible D gene is TRBD1 (5 bases). V was clipped by 6 bases and J by 4 bases, with 12 bases between them. In germline, CDR1 is MNHEY, CDR2 SVGEGT. The CDR3 totals 13 residues. CDR3: CASRPGTLYGYTF. The CDR3 DNA is TGTGCCAGCAGGCCCGGGACCCTCTATGGCTACACCTTC.

The CDR3 region is CASSLLGAATNEKLFF. DNA for the CDR3: TGTGCCAGCAGCTTATTAGGTGCAGCAACTAATGAAAAACTGTTTTTT. J is TRBJ1-4 and V is TRBV7-9; no clear D. Germline V lookup: CDR1 SEHNR, CDR2 FQNEAQ (reference sequence). The V and J ends lost 2 bases and 0 bases respectively, with 10 bases between them. The length of the CDR3 is 16 residues. The whole variable domain, remainder taken from reference TRBV7-9 and TRBJ1-4, is DTGVSQNPRHKITKRGQNVTFRCDPISEHNRLYWYRQTLGQGPEFLTYFQNEAQLEKSRLLSDRFSAERPKGSFSTLEIQRTEQGDSAMYLCASSLLGAATNEKLFFGSGTQLSVL.

This clonotype has just a few counts. The chain couples TRBV5-5 to TRBJ2-2; TRBD2 agrees at 12 bases. CDR1 is SGHKS, CDR2 YYEKEE, per germline (reference sequence). With V trimmed by 2 bases and J by 5 bases, 13 bases remained unmatched. The CDR3 covers 19 residues. The CDR3 nucleotides read TGTGCCAGCAGCTTACGCCGTTCCCTAGCGGGAGGGCCGACCGGGGAGCTGTTTTTT. Translated, it gives CASSLRRSLAGGPTGELFF.

This clonotype has just a few counts. The genes are TRBV6-1 and TRBJ1-5; D might be TRBD1 (5 bases). CDR3 length: 16 amino acids. The germline V and J ends were trimmed by 4 bases and 4 bases, with 17 bases remaining between them. Germline V CDR1 and CDR2: MNHNS, SASEGT. The CDR3 DNA reads TGTGCCAGCAGTGGGGTTGCGGGGGGGGATAATCAGCCCCAGCATTTT. The encoded protein is CASSGVAGGDNQPQHF.

The V call is TRBV20-1, the J call TRBJ2-2, with D maybe TRBD1 (5 bases). V lost 5 bases, J lost 0 bases, and 19 bases lay in between. Looked up from germline, CDR1 is DFQATT and CDR2 is SNEGSKA (reference sequence). The CDR3 has 17 residues. The CDR3 coding sequence is TGCAGTGCTCAAAGGGGCCCAACCCACGCGAACACCGGGGAGCTGTTTTTT. This translates into CSAQRGPTHANTGELFF.